These 14 T cell receptor beta chains were sequenced from one sample in a study of memory CD4+ T cells and cytomegalovirus serostatus. Single viable CD3+CD4+CD8-CD45RO+ cells were sorted as the memory CD4+ T cells. The data were produced by immunoSEQ multiplex PCR, yet TCRdb's version contains in-frame clones alone and is incomplete. Here the sample spans over 35,000 clones, over 60% being singletons. Sequenced sample: memory CD4+ T cells from blood. The receptors stem from an adult in good health and CMV-seronegative.

This chain joins TRBV5-1 and TRBJ2-3; perhaps TRBD1 as D (6 bases). The CDR3 is made up of 14 amino acids. The germline gives CDR1 SGHRS, CDR2 YFSETQ. V dropped 4 bases and J dropped 5 bases, with 14 bases sitting between them. The CDR3 region has the DNA TGCGCCAGCAGCGGGGGCCGCGAAGGAGATACGCAGTATTTT. Its translation is CASSGGREGDTQYF.

The chain has TRBV19 and TRBJ2-2, with D possibly matching TRBD1 (5 bases). Germline V CDR1 and CDR2: LNHDA, SQIVND (reference sequence). The CDR3 is made up of 16 amino acids. Trimming left V 3 bases short and J 5 bases short, with 16 bases between. The CDR3 protein is CASSIPLGQITGELFF. The CDR3 nucleotides read TGTGCCAGTAGTATTCCGTTGGGGCAGATTACCGGGGAGCTGTTTTTT. The full variable domain, in which reference TRBV19 and TRBJ2-2 provide the parts outside the CDR3, is DGGITQSPKYLFRKEGQNVTLSCEQNLNHDAMYWYRQDPGQGLRLIYYSQIVNDFQKGDIAEGYSVSREKKESFPLTVTSAQKNPTAFYLCASSIPLGQITGELFFGEGSRLTVL.

The chain is built from TRBV6-6 and TRBJ1-2, with TRBD1 identical over 10 bases. The CDR3 is 15 amino acids. CDR1 MNHNY and CDR2 SVGAGI come from the germline V gene (reference sequence). The junction had 6 bases not matched to a gene; V was cut back by 2 bases and J by 6 bases. CDR3 in amino acids: CASSYGDRGVDGYTF. CDR3 bases: TGTGCCAGCAGTTACGGGGACAGGGGAGTTGATGGCTACACCTTC.

The V call is TRBV30, the J call TRBJ1-2; D gene unclear. The germline V gene has CDR1 GTSNPN and CDR2 SVGIG (reference sequence). This CDR3 has 13 residues. Trimming removed 2 bases from V and 8 bases from J, with 15 bases in between. Here the CDR3 reads CAWSFGEWGGYTF. CDR3 nucleotides: TGTGCCTGGAGTTTCGGGGAATGGGGAGGCTACACCTTC.

This clone was detected only a few times. This chain connects TRBV18 to TRBJ2-7, with TRBD2 matching 13 bases. The CDR3 length is 15 residues. The germline gives CDR1 KGHSH, CDR2 LQKENI. Trimming cost V 5 bases and J 3 bases; bases outside gene matches: 4. The CDR3: CASSSRLAGGYEQYF. DNA for the CDR3: TGTGCCAGCTCATCCCGACTAGCGGGGGGCTACGAGCAGTACTTC.

This rearrangement joins TRBV6-6 to TRBJ1-2; D might be TRBD1 (6 bases). The CDR3 is 12 residues long. Germline V gene lookup returns CDR1 MNHNY and CDR2 SVGAGI (reference sequence). V was shortened by 4 bases and J by 8 bases, with 11 bases between the two germline ends. The CDR3 DNA is TGTGCCAGCAGTTTGGACAGTGCCGGCTACACCTTC. Its translation: CASSLDSAGYTF.

The gene calls are TRBV10-3 and TRBJ2-5; 7 bases are a match to TRBD1. The CDR3 is 13 residues long. From germline, CDR1 is ENHRY and CDR2 SYGVKD. The ends lost 0 bases at V and 5 bases at J; junction bases unmatched: 0. This CDR3 is CAISESDRETQYF. The CDR3, as DNA: TGTGCCATCAGTGAGTCGGACAGGGAGACCCAGTACTTC.

This clone was detected a few times. This rearrangement joins TRBV7-2 to TRBJ1-5; TRBD1 matches at 11 bases. The CDR3 runs 16 residues. CDR1 SGHTA and CDR2 FQGNSA come from the germline V gene. After removal of 2 bases from V and 4 bases from J, the junction contained 4 bases not matched to a gene. In nucleotides, the CDR3 is TGTGCCAGCAGCTTACGGGGACAGGGGGTGAATCAGCCCCAGCATTTT. Residues: CASSLRGQGVNQPQHF.

The V gene is TRBV6-1, the J gene TRBJ1-1; D gene ambiguous. Trimming shortened V by 6 bases and J by 1 base, and 12 bases separated the two germline ends. Germline V gene lookup returns CDR1 MNHNS and CDR2 SASEGT. CDR3 length equals 14 residues. The CDR3 nucleotides read TGTGCCAGCAGCCTTAATGGCAGGAACACTGAAGCTTTCTTT. Amino acid sequence: CASSLNGRNTEAFF.

The genes are TRBV29-1 and TRBJ1-1, with a weak D call TRBD1 (5 bases). The V gene lost 7 bases and the J gene lost 4 bases, with 16 bases spanning the gap. CDR1 SQVTM and CDR2 ANQGSEA come from the germline V gene. The CDR3 extends over 13 amino acids. This chain's CDR3 is CSGQGSGGTEAFF. The CDR3 DNA reads as TGCAGCGGTCAGGGTTCGGGGGGCACTGAAGCTTTCTTT.

The chain has TRBV9 and TRBJ2-1, with 9 bases that match TRBD2. Germline CDR1 and CDR2: SGDLS and YYNGEE. The CDR3 loop spans 14 amino acids. With V trimmed by 2 bases and J by 9 bases, 6 bases remained unmatched. As DNA, the CDR3 is TGTGCCAGCAGCGTCAGCGGGGGGTATAGTGAGCAGTTCTTC. Translation: CASSVSGGYSEQFF. The variable domain in full, with the rest retrieved from reference TRBV9 and TRBJ2-1, is DSGVTQTPKHLITATGQRVTLRCSPRSGDLSVYWYQQSLDQGLQFLIQYYNGEERAKGNILERFSAQQFPDLHSELNLSSLELGDSALYFCASSVSGGYSEQFFGPGTRLTVL.

V usage is TRBV7-8 and J usage is TRBJ2-4, with 8 bases lining up with TRBD1. Losses at the gene ends were 4 bases for V and 7 bases for J; bases not matched to a gene: 9. Per germline, CDR1 SGHVS and CDR2 FQNEAQ. CDR3 length: 15 amino acids. CDR3 DNA: TGTGCCAGCAGCTCGGCATACAGGGGGGAGAACATTCAGTACTTC. Amino acids: CASSSAYRGENIQYF.

The chain couples TRBV18 to TRBJ2-5; D is tentatively TRBD1 or TRBD2 (5 bases each). The V end lost 6 bases, the J end lost 5 bases, and 16 bases lay between the germline ends. The germline V gene has CDR1 KGHSH and CDR2 LQKENI. The CDR3 sequence is 14 residues long. This chain's CDR3 is CASSRAGSSETQYF. CDR3 sequence (DNA): TGTGCCAGCTCCAGGGCAGGGAGTTCGGAGACCCAGTACTTC.

The genes are TRBV5-5 and TRBJ2-1; maybe TRBD2 (6 bases). In germline, CDR1 is SGHKS, CDR2 YYEKEE (reference sequence). V was cut by 4 bases and J by 0 bases, with 8 bases left in between. There are 14 residues in the CDR3. CDR3 nucleotides: TGTGCCAGCAGCCGCGGGGTCTCCTACAATGAGCAGTTCTTC. Residues: CASSRGVSYNEQFF.